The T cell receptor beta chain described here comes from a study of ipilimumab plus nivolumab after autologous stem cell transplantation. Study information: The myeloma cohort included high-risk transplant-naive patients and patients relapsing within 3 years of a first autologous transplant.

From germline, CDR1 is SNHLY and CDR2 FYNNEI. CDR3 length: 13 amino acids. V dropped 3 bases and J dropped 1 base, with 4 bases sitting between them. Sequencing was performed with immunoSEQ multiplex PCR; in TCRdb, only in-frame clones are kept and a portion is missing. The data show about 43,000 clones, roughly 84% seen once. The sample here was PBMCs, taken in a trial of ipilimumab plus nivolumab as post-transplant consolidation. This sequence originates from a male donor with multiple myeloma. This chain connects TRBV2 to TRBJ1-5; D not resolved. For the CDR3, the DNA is TGTGCCAGCAGTGATGACAGCAATCAGCCCCAGCATTTT. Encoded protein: CASSDDSNQPQHF.